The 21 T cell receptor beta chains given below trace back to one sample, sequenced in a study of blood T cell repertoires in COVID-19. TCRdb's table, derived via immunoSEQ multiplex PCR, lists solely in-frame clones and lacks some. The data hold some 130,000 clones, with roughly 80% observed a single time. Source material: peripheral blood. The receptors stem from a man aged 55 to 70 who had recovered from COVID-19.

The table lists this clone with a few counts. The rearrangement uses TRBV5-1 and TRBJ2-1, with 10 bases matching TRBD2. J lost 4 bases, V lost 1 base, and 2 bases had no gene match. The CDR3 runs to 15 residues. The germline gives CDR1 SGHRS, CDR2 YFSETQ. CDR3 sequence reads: CASSLRSGGYNEQFF. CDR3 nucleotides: TGCGCCAGCAGCTTGCGTAGCGGGGGGTACAATGAGCAGTTCTTC. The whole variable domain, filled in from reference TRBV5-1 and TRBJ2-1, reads KAGVTQTPRYLIKTRGQQVTLSCSPISGHRSVSWYQQTPGQGLQFLFEYFSETQRNKGNFPGRFSGRQFSNSRSEMNVSTLELGDSALYLCASSLRSGGYNEQFFGPGTRLTVL.

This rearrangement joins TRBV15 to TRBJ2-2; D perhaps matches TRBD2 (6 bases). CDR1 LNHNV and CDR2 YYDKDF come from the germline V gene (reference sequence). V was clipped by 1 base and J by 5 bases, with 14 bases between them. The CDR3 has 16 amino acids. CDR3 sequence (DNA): TGTGCCACCAGCAGAGTGGTGGCGGCGGGGACCGGGGAGCTGTTTTTT. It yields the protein CATSRVVAAGTGELFF.

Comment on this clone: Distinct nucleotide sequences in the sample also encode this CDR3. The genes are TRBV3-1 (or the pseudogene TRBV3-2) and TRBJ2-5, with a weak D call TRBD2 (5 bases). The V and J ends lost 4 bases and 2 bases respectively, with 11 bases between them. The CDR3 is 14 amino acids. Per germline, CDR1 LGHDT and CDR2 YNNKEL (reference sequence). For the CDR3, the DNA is TGTGCCAGCAGCCTATCCGGGATTCAAGAGACCCAGTACTTC. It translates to CASSLSGIQETQYF.

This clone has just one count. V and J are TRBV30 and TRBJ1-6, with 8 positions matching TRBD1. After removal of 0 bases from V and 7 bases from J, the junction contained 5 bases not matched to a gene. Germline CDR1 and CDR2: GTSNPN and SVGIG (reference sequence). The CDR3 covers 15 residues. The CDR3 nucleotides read TGTGCCTGGAGTGTCACGGACAGGGACAATTCACCCCTCCACTTT. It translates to CAWSVTDRDNSPLHF.

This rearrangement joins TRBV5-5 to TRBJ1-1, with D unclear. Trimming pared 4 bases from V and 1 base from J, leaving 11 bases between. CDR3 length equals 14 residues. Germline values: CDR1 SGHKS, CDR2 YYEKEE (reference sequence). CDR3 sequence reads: CASSLGSGNTEAFF. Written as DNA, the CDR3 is TGTGCCAGCAGCCTCGGATCGGGGAACACTGAAGCTTTCTTT.

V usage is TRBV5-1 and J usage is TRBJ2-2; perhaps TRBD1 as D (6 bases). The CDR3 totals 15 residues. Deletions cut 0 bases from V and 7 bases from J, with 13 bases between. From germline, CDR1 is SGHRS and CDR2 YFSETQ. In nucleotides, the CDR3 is TGCGCCAGCAGCTTGGAGAGGGGGAATGGCGGGGAGCTGTTTTTT. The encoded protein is CASSLERGNGGELFF.

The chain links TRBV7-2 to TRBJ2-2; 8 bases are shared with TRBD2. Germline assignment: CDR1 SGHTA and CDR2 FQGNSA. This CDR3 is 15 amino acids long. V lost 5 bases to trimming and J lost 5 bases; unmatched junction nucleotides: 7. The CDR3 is CASSGLAGETGELFF. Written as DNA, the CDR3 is TGTGCCAGCAGCGGGCTAGCGGGTGAAACCGGGGAGCTGTTTTTT. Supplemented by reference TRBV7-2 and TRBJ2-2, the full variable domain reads GAGVSQSPSNKVTEKGKDVELRCDPISGHTALYWYRQSLGQGLEFLIYFQGNSAPDKSGLPSDRFSAERTGGSVSTLTIQRTQQEDSAVYLCASSGLAGETGELFFGEGSRLTVL.

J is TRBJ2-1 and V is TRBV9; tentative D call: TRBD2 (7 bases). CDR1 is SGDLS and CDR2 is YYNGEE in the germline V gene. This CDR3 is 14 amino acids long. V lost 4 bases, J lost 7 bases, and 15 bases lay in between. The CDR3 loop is CASSSKAGANEQFF. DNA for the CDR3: TGTGCCAGCAGCAGTAAGGCGGGGGCAAATGAGCAGTTCTTC. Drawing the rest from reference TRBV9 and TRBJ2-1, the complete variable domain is DSGVTQTPKHLITATGQRVTLRCSPRSGDLSVYWYQQSLDQGLQFLIQYYNGEERAKGNILERFSAQQFPDLHSELNLSSLELGDSALYFCASSSKAGANEQFFGPGTRLTVL.

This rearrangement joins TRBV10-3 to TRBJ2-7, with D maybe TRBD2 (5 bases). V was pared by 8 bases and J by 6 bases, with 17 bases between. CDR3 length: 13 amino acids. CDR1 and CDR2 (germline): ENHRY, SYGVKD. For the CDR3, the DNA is TGTGCCATCTCTACCGGGATGGGCGCCGAGCAGTACTTC. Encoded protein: CAISTGMGAEQYF.

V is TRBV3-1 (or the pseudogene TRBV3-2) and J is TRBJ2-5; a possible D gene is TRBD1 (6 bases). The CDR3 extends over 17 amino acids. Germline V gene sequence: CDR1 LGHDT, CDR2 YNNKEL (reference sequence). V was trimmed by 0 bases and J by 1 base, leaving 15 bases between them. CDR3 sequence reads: CASSQENPGDFQETQYF. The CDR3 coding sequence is TGTGCCAGCAGCCAAGAGAACCCAGGGGATTTCCAAGAGACCCAGTACTTC.

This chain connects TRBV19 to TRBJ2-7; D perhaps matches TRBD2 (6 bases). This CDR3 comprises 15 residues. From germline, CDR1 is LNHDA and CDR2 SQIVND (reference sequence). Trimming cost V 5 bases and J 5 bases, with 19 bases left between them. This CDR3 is CASSDTGTPPDEQYF. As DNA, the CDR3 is TGTGCCAGTAGTGATACCGGGACTCCTCCTGACGAGCAGTACTTC.

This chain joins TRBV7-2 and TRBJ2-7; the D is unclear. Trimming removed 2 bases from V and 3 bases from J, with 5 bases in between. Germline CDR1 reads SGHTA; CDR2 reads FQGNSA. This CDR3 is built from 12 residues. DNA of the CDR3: TGTGCCAGCAGCTTATCAGTCTACGAGCAGTACTTC. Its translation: CASSLSVYEQYF.

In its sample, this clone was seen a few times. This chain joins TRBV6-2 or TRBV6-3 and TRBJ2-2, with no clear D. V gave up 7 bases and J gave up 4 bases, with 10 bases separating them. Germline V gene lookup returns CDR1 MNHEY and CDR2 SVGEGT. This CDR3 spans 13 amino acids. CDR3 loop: CASTPLRTGELFF. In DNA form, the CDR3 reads TGTGCCAGCACCCCACTGCGCACCGGGGAGCTGTTTTTT.

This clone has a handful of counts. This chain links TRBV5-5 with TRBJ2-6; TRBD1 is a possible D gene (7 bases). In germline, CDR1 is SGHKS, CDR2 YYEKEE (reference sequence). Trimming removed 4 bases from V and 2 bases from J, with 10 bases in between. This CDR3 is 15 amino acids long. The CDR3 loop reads CASSVRGAGANVLTF. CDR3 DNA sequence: TGTGCCAGCAGCGTCAGGGGGGCTGGGGCCAACGTCCTGACTTTC.

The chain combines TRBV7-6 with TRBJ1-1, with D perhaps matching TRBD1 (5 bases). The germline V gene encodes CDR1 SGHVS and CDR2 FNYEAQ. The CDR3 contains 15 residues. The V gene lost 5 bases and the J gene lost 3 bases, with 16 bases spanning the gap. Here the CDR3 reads CASSLEWGRDTEAFF. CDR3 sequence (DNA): TGTGCCAGCAGCCTTGAGTGGGGGAGGGACACTGAAGCTTTCTTT. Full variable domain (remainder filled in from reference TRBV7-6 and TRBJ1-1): GAGVSQSPRYKVTKRGQDVALRCDPISGHVSLYWYRQALGQGPEFLTYFNYEAQQDKSGLPNDRFSAERPEGSISTLTIQRTEQRDSAMYRCASSLEWGRDTEAFFGQGTRLTVV.

The CDR3 loop reads CASTLQAGASGELFF. CDR3 nucleotide sequence: TGTGCCAGTACTCTACAGGCGGGGGCCAGCGGGGAGCTGTTTTTT. The chain joins TRBV19 to TRBJ2-2; D is possibly TRBD2 (7 bases). The germline CDR1 and CDR2 sequences are LNHDA and SQIVND (reference sequence). CDR3 length equals 15 residues. Trimming pared 7 bases from V and 7 bases from J, leaving 19 bases between.

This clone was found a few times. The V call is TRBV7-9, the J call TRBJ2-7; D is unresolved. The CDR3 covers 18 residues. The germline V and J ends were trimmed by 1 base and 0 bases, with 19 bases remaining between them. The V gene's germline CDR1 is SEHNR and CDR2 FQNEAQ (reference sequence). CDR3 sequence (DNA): TGTGCCAGCAGCTTAGGGTCATTGAGAAACCTTAGCTCCTACGAGCAGTACTTC. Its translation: CASSLGSLRNLSSYEQYF.

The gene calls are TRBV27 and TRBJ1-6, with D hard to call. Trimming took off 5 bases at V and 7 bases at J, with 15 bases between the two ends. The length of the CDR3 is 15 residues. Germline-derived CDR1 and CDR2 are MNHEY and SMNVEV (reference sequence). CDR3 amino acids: CASSPPHSINSPLHF. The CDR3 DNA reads TGTGCCAGCAGTCCCCCCCACAGCATCAATTCACCCCTCCACTTT.

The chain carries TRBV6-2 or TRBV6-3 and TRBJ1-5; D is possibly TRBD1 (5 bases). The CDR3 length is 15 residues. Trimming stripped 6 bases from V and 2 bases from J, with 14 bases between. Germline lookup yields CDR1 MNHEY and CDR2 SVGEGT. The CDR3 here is CASSTGGGGNQPQHF. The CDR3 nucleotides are TGTGCCAGCAGCACCGGGGGAGGAGGCAATCAGCCCCAGCATTTT.

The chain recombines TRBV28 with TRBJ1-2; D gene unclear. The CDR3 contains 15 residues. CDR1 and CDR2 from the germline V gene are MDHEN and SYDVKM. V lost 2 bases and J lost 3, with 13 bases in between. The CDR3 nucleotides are TGTGCCAGCAGTTTACAGCGCGGGAGCTACTATGGCTACACCTTC. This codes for CASSLQRGSYYGYTF.

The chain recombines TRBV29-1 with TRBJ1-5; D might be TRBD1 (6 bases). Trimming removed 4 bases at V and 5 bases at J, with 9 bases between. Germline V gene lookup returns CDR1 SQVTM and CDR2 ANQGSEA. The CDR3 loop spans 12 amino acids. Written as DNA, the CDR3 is TGCAGCGTTGGTGCAGGGGATCAGCCCCAGCATTTT. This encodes CSVGAGDQPQHF.